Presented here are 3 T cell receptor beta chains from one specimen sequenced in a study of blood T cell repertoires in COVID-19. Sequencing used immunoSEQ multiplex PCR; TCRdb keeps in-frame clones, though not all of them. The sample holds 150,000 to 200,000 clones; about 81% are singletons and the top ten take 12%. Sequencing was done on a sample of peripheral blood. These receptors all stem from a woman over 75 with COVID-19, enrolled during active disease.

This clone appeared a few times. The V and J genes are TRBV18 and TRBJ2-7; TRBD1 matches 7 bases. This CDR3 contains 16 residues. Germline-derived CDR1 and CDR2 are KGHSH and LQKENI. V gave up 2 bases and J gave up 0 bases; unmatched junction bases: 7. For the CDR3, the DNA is TGTGCCAGCTCACCAAGTGGGGGACAGTTCTCCTACGAGCAGTACTTC. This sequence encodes CASSPSGGQFSYEQYF.

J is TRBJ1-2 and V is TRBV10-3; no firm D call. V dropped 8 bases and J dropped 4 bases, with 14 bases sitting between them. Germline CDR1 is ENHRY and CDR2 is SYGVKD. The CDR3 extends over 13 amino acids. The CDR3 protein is CAIANSSTYGYTF. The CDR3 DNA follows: TGTGCCATCGCTAACTCGAGTACCTATGGCTACACCTTC.

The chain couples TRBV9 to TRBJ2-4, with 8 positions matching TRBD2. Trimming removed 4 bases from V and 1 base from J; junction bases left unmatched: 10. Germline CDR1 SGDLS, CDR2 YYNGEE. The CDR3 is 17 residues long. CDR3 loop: CASSPEGTSRAKNIQYF. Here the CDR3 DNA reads TGTGCCAGCAGCCCTGAGGGGACTAGTCGCGCCAAAAACATTCAGTACTTC.